The T cell receptor (beta chain) under discussion was sequenced for a study of OX40 agonist ivuxolimab in advanced cancers. Looking at the study overall: Patients in dose escalation had liver, melanoma, kidney or head and neck cancers.

Generated by immunoSEQ multiplex PCR, the TCRdb table keeps only in-frame clones and is missing some. The sample lists over 75,000 clones; about 93% were seen once. Whole-study results and caveats: CD8+ T cells showed, on average, more clonal expansion than CD4+ cells. Both CD4+ and CD8+ T cell populations in blood had undergone clonal expansion by week 6 at 0.1 to 3.0 mg/kg.

In regard to this clone: Its antigen remains unknown.

From germline, CDR1 is MRHNA and CDR2 SNTAGT. The CDR3 runs to 14 residues. V was pared by 7 bases and J by 0 bases, with 13 bases between. The J gene is TRBJ2-7, the V gene TRBV6-4; D ambiguous. Sequenced here: CD4+ or CD8+ T cells sorted from blood, sampled in a trial of the OX40 agonist ivuxolimab. This receptor was identified in an adult with an advanced solid tumor such as melanoma, head and neck, liver or kidney cancer. The CDR3, as DNA: TGTGCCAGCATAGCCAGGATAAGCTCCTACGAGCAGTACTTC. Translating it yields CASIARISSYEQYF.